The 28 T cell receptor beta chains given below trace back to one sample, sequenced in a study of cytomegalovirus exposure and HLA in healthy donors. Primers for the PCR totalled 60 Vbeta and 13 Jbeta. Method: immunoSEQ multiplex PCR; TCRdb's copy keeps in-frame clones and lacks some. The sample yields about 89,000 clones, 85% seen once. Sequences were obtained from PBMCs. All receptors come from a middle-aged man in good health and CMV-seropositive.

Concerning this clone: Distinct nucleotide sequences in the sample also encode this CDR3. V is TRBV5-1 and J is TRBJ2-3; a possible D gene is TRBD2 (6 bases). Germline-derived CDR1 and CDR2 are SGHRS and YFSETQ. The CDR3 consists of 16 residues. V was clipped by 3 bases and J by 3 bases, with 17 bases between them. This CDR3 reads CASSSVEGWGTDTQYF. The CDR3 coding sequence is TGCGCCAGCAGCTCCGTGGAGGGCTGGGGTACAGATACGCAGTATTTT.

V gene TRBV5-8 combines with J gene TRBJ2-7, with 7 bases aligning to TRBD1. The CDR3 sequence is 14 residues long. CDR1 is SGHTS and CDR2 is YDEGEE in the germline V gene. Germline trimming cut 2 bases from V and 1 base from J; bases unmatched to any gene: 3. The CDR3 sequence is CASSLTGVSYEQYF. CDR3 in DNA: TGTGCCAGCAGCTTAACAGGGGTTTCCTACGAGCAGTACTTC.

The genes are TRBV7-2 and TRBJ2-7; the D gene is possibly TRBD2 (6 bases). Germline values: CDR1 SGHTA, CDR2 FQGNSA. The CDR3 totals 13 residues. Trimming shortened V by 2 bases and J by 6 bases, and 11 bases separated the two germline ends. The CDR3 DNA sequence: TGTGCCAGCAGCTTATCGGGGGTCGTCGAGCAGTACTTC. It codes for CASSLSGVVEQYF.

The gene calls are TRBV5-6 and TRBJ2-3, with 10 bases identical to TRBD2. CDR1 and CDR2 (germline): SGHDT, YYEEEE. CDR3 length: 16 residues. Germline trimming cut 1 base from V and 4 bases from J; bases unmatched to any gene: 6. This CDR3 is CASSLNSGGAPDTQYF. For the CDR3, the DNA is TGTGCCAGCAGCTTGAACAGCGGGGGGGCCCCAGATACGCAGTATTTT.

The rearrangement uses TRBV2 and TRBJ2-1; tentatively, D is TRBD1 (6 bases). The germline V gene encodes CDR1 SNHLY and CDR2 FYNNEI. CDR3 length: 15 residues. Between the trimmed V and J ends, which lost 6 bases and 7 bases, there was a span of 19 bases. The CDR3: CASRRITGSGNEQFF. The CDR3 region has the DNA TGTGCCAGCAGGCGGATAACAGGGAGTGGGAATGAGCAGTTCTTC.

V gene TRBV5-4 combines with J gene TRBJ2-3; D uncertain. The germline CDR1 and CDR2 sequences are SGHNT and YYREEE (reference sequence). Trimming took 3 bases from V and 4 from J, leaving 6 bases between them. CDR3 size: 12 residues. For the CDR3, the DNA is TGTGCCAGCAGCTCCGAGGCAGATACGCAGTATTTT. Translating gives CASSSEADTQYF.

CDR3 sequence (DNA): TGTGCCAGCAGCCACACCGAGGGGGCTGGTGGCTACACCTTC. This encodes CASSHTEGAGGYTF. The chain recombines TRBV7-6 with TRBJ1-2; TRBD1 matches 7 bases. J lost 7 bases, V lost 5 bases, and 10 bases had no gene match. Per the germline V gene, CDR1 is SGHVS and CDR2 is FNYEAQ. The CDR3 consists of 14 residues.

The chain links TRBV9 to TRBJ2-7; 8 positions agree with TRBD1. Germline lookup yields CDR1 SGDLS and CDR2 YYNGEE. V shed 4 bases, J shed 0 bases, and the junction held 9 bases outside the gene matches. The CDR3 covers 16 residues. The CDR3 is CASSPGQGDYSYEQYF. DNA for the CDR3: TGTGCCAGCAGCCCCGGACAGGGCGATTACTCCTACGAGCAGTACTTC.

The chain uses TRBV4-1 and TRBJ2-1, with 10 bases fitting TRBD1. CDR1 is MGHRA and CDR2 is YSYEKL in the germline V gene. Trimming at V came to 2 bases and at J to 8 bases, leaving 6 bases not matched to a gene. The CDR3 covers 15 residues. CDR3 DNA sequence: TGCGCCAGCAGCCAATCCGGGACAGGGGTCGATGAGCAGTTCTTC. It codes for CASSQSGTGVDEQFF.

The V call is TRBV7-2, the J call TRBJ1-2, with unresolved D. Germline values: CDR1 SGHTA, CDR2 FQGNSA. The V gene lost 3 bases and the J gene lost 8 bases, with 13 bases spanning the gap. The CDR3 extends over 13 amino acids. CDR3 sequence (DNA): TGTGCCAGCAGCTTTGGCCAGCAGAGGGGCTACACCTTC. It specifies CASSFGQQRGYTF.

The CDR3 is CATSRGGIDTGELFF. CDR3 sequence (DNA): TGTGCCACCAGCAGAGGAGGGATTGACACCGGGGAGCTGTTTTTT. This sequence joins TRBV15 and TRBJ2-2; the D gene is possibly TRBD2 (5 bases). The CDR3 runs 15 residues. V dropped 1 base and J dropped 3 bases, with 9 bases sitting between them. In germline, CDR1 is LNHNV, CDR2 YYDKDF (reference sequence).

This chain links TRBV10-3 with TRBJ2-1; 11 positions match TRBD2. Germline CDR1 ENHRY, CDR2 SYGVKD. The CDR3 is made up of 17 amino acids. V lost 5 bases to trimming and J lost 9 bases; unmatched junction nucleotides: 15. The CDR3 region has the DNA TGTGCCATCAGTAAGACTAGCGGGATATTCACGGGCGGTGAGCAGTTCTTC. Translated, it gives CAISKTSGIFTGGEQFF.

The chain uses TRBV13 and TRBJ2-3; 14 bases line up with TRBD2. This CDR3 has 17 amino acids. CDR1 is PRHDT, CDR2 FYEKMQ, per germline (reference sequence). V dropped 4 bases and J dropped 5; count of bases not matched to a gene: 8. The CDR3 DNA sequence: TGTGCCAGCAGCTCCCGAGGACTAGCGGGGGGCGTAGATACGCAGTATTTT. Its protein product is CASSSRGLAGGVDTQYF.

The J gene is TRBJ2-5, the V gene TRBV11-3; TRBD1 might be the D (6 bases). This CDR3 contains 14 residues. V was trimmed by 5 bases and J by 5 bases, leaving 15 bases between them. Germline loops: CDR1 SGHNT, CDR2 YENEEA. The CDR3 is CASSQRQAGETQYF. The CDR3 DNA follows: TGTGCCAGCAGCCAGAGACAGGCCGGGGAGACCCAGTACTTC.

V and J are TRBV7-9 and TRBJ2-3, with D unclear. The CDR3 loop spans 14 amino acids. Between the trimmed V and J ends, which lost 4 bases and 2 bases, there was a span of 10 bases. CDR1 is SEHNR and CDR2 is FQNEAQ in the germline V gene (reference sequence). Here the CDR3 reads CASSYSLYTDTQYF. The DNA for the CDR3 is TGTGCCAGCAGCTATAGTCTATACACAGATACGCAGTATTTT.

This CDR3 is CASISGTGNQPQHF. The CDR3 region has the DNA TGTGCCAGCATCTCCGGGACAGGCAATCAGCCCCAGCATTTT. The chain employs TRBV2 and TRBJ1-5; 7 bases fit TRBD1. V shed 7 bases, J shed 2 bases, and the junction held 5 bases outside the gene matches. In germline, CDR1 is SNHLY, CDR2 FYNNEI. The CDR3 is 14 residues long.

The V call is TRBV5-6, the J call TRBJ2-1; D gene unclear. V lost 4 bases to trimming and J lost 0 bases, with 11 bases between them. The CDR3 sequence is 15 residues long. Per the germline V gene, CDR1 is SGHDT and CDR2 is YYEEEE. For the CDR3, the DNA is TGTGCCAGCAGCCGCTCGACAAGCTCCTACAATGAGCAGTTCTTC. It is translated as CASSRSTSSYNEQFF.

The chain combines TRBV5-5 with TRBJ1-5; D possibly corresponds to TRBD1 (5 bases). Germline V gives CDR1 SGHKS, CDR2 YYEKEE (reference sequence). This CDR3 is built from 15 residues. The V gene lost 1 base and the J gene lost 2 bases, with 10 bases spanning the gap. CDR3 nucleotide sequence: TGTGCCAGCAGCTTGAAGGGGCCGGGCAATCAGCCCCAGCATTTT. Translating gives CASSLKGPGNQPQHF.

The chain links TRBV29-1 to TRBJ2-2; 11 nucleotides align to TRBD2. J was trimmed by 7 bases and V by 3 bases; bases with no gene match: 7. The CDR3 is 15 residues long. The germline V gene encodes CDR1 SQVTM and CDR2 ANQGSEA. The CDR3 coding sequence is TGCAGCGTTGAGGTACTAGCGGGAGTTGGCGGGGAGCTGTTTTTT. It codes for CSVEVLAGVGGELFF.

A few counts support this clone. This chain connects TRBV7-2 to TRBJ2-2, with D perhaps TRBD1 (5 bases). CDR1 SGHTA and CDR2 FQGNSA come from the germline V gene. The ends were cut back, 2 bases at V and 5 bases at J, with 6 bases in the middle. This CDR3 spans 13 amino acids. The CDR3, as DNA: TGTGCCAGCAGCTTACAGGGAACCGGGGAGCTGTTTTTT. This sequence encodes CASSLQGTGELFF.

The V and J genes are TRBV4-1 and TRBJ1-5, with 7 bases fitting TRBD1. The CDR3 totals 17 residues. Germline V CDR1 and CDR2: MGHRA, YSYEKL. J lost 1 base, V lost 3 bases, and 9 bases had no gene match. CDR3 loop: CASSQAIQGVSNQPQHF. In DNA, the CDR3 is TGCGCCAGCAGCCAGGCGATTCAGGGGGTCAGCAATCAGCCCCAGCATTTT.

The CDR3 DNA reads TGCGCCAGCAGCCAAGAAAGGGGGGGGGCCTACAATGAGCAGTTCTTC. This gives the protein CASSQERGGAYNEQFF. This chain joins TRBV4-1 and TRBJ2-1; weak D call: TRBD2 (7 bases). CDR3 length: 16 amino acids. The ends were cut back, 0 bases at V and 2 bases at J, with 11 bases in the middle. CDR1 is MGHRA and CDR2 is YSYEKL in the germline V gene.

The chain recombines TRBV7-2 with TRBJ1-5, with TRBD1 identical over 9 bases. CDR1 is SGHTA and CDR2 is FQGNSA in the germline V gene. V lost 5 bases, J lost 7 bases, and 9 bases stayed unmatched. CDR3 length: 15 amino acids. The CDR3 bases are TGTGCCAGCAGCAAGGACAGGGGCGCGGGCCAGCCCCAGCATTTT. Its translation: CASSKDRGAGQPQHF.

V gene TRBV11-3 combines with J gene TRBJ2-3; no clear D. Germline-derived CDR1 and CDR2 are SGHNT and YENEEA. This CDR3 spans 13 amino acids. V was cut by 0 bases and J by 8 bases, with 9 bases left in between. The CDR3 protein is CASSLDNGGTQYF. CDR3 nucleotides: TGTGCCAGCAGCTTAGACAACGGTGGTACGCAGTATTTT.

The rearrangement joins TRBV6-5 to TRBJ1-3; D remains unclear. V was pared by 6 bases and J by 0 bases, with 6 bases between. Germline CDR1 MNHEY, CDR2 SVGAGI. This CDR3 is 13 amino acids long. The CDR3 nucleotides read TGTGCCAGCAGACCGAGCTCTGGAAACACCATATATTTT. This translates into CASRPSSGNTIYF.

There are a few counts of this clone. The V and J genes are TRBV28 and TRBJ2-7; D call uncertain. CDR3 length equals 15 residues. V dropped 3 bases and J dropped 2 bases, with 14 bases sitting between them. Germline V gene lookup returns CDR1 MDHEN and CDR2 SYDVKM. The CDR3 is CASSFKQEAAYEQYF. CDR3 in DNA: TGTGCCAGCAGTTTTAAGCAAGAGGCGGCCTACGAGCAGTACTTC.

The chain has TRBV7-9 and TRBJ2-7; 8 bases fit TRBD1. The V segment lost 5 bases and the J segment 2 bases; nucleotides outside the gene matches: 5. This CDR3 contains 14 residues. CDR1 is SEHNR, CDR2 FQNEAQ, per germline (reference sequence). For the CDR3, the DNA is TGTGCCAGCAGCAATCCGGGACAGGCCTACGAGCAGTACTTC. Its translation is CASSNPGQAYEQYF.

The J gene is TRBJ1-6, the V gene TRBV5-6; 8 bases agree with TRBD1. CDR3 length: 15 amino acids. V was clipped by 4 bases and J by 6 bases; unmatched bases: 6. CDR1 is SGHDT, CDR2 YYEEEE, per germline. The CDR3 reads CASSPATGGNSPLHF. Here the CDR3 DNA reads TGTGCCAGCAGCCCAGCTACAGGGGGTAATTCACCCCTCCACTTT.